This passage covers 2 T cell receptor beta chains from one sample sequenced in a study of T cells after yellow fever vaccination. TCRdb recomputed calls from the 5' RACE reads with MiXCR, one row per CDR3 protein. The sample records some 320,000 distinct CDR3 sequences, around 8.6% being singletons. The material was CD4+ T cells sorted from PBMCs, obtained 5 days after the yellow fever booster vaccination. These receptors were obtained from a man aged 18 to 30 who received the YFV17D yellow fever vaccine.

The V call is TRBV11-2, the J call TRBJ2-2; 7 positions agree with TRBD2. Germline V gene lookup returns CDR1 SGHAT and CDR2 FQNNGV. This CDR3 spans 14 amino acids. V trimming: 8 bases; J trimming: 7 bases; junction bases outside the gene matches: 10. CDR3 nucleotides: TGTGCCAGCCGATGGGGAGGGGTGATCGGGGAGCTGTTTTTT. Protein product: CASRWGGVIGELFF.

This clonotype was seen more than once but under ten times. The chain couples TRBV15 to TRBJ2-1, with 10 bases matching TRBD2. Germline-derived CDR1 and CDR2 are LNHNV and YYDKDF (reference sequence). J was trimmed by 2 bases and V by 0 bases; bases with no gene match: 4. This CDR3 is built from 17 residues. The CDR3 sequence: CATSRDPAGGPYNEQFF. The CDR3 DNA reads TGTGCCACCAGCAGAGATCCAGCGGGGGGGCCCTACAATGAGCAGTTCTTC. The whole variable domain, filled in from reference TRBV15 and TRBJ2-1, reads DAMVIQNPRYQVTQFGKPVTLSCSQTLNHNVMYWYQQKSSQAPKLLFHYYDKDFNNEADTPDNFQSRRPNTSFCFLDIRSPGLGDTAMYLCATSRDPAGGPYNEQFFGPGTRLTVL.